This T cell receptor (beta chain) was observed in a study of T cells in Graves' hyperthyroidism and ophthalmopathy. With a duration under 2 months, the hyperthyroidism was newly diagnosed in patients aged 18 to 65. Thyroid ultrasound, orbital computed tomography, clinical symptoms, and serum thyroxine and TRAb underpinned diagnoses. This clonotype was found a few times. At one end the junction does not follow the germline gene, possibly because of a read error. Template material for amplifying TCR beta CDR3 regions consisted of RNA transcripts. TCR CDR3 regions were first amplified by RT-PCR with HTBI primers. TCRdb re-derived calls from the multiplex PCR reads in MiXCR, one entry per CDR3 protein. The sample lists hundreds of thousands of distinct CDR3 sequences; roughly a third were seen once. The source material was blood. The receptor's source is a woman aged 40 to 55 with Graves' hyperthyroidism.

CDR3 DNA sequence: TGCGCCAGCAGCCAATCCGGGACAGCTACCTACGAGCAGTACTTC. It translates to CASSQSGTATYEQYF. The V call is TRBV7-9, the J call TRBJ2-7; 7 positions match TRBD1. From germline, CDR1 is SEHNR and CDR2 FQNEAQ (reference sequence). This CDR3 comprises 15 residues.